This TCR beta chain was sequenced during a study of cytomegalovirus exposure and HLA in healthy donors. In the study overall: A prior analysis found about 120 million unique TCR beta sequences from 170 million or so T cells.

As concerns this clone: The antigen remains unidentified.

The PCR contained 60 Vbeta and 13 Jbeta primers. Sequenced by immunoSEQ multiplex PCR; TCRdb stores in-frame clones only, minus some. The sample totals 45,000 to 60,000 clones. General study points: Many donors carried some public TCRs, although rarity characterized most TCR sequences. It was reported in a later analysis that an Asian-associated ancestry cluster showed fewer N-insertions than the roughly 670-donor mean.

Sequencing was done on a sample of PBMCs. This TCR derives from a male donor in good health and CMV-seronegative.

CDR3 DNA: TGTGCCAGTAGTATCCGCCTCTGGAGAATTCAACCCCTCCACTTT. It translates to CASSIRLWRIQPLHF. V is TRBV19 and J is TRBJ1-6; D gene unclear. Germline CDR1 reads LNHDA; CDR2 reads SQIVND (reference sequence). The CDR3 runs 15 residues. Trimming took off 3 bases at V and 12 bases at J, with 18 bases between the two ends.